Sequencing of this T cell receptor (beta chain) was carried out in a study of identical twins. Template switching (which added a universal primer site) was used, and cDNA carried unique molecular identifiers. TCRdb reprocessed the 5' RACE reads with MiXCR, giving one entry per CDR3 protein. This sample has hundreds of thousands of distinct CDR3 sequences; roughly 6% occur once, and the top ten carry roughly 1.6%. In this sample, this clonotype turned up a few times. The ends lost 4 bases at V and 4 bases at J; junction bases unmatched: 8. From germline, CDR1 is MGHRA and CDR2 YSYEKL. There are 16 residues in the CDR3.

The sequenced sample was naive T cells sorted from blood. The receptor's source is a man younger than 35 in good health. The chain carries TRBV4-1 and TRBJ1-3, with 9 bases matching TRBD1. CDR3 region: CASSRIPGQGGNTIYF. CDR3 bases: TGCGCCAGCAGCCGCATCCCGGGACAGGGCGGAAACACCATATATTTT.